A selection of T cell receptor beta chains follows, all from one sample in a study of CD8+CD57+ T cells in acquired aplastic anemia. TCRdb re-called the reads with MiXCR, one entry per CDR3 protein. Of 120,000 or so distinct CDR3 sequences listed, 48% are singletons. Sequencing input: sorted CD4+, CD8+, or CD8+CD57+ T cells (not recorded which) from PBMCs. All receptors derive from a human donor in good health, serving as a control. Each CDR3 is given with its conserved first and last residue. Fields, in order: V gene, D gene, J gene, clone size, CDR3 DNA, CDR3 protein. D genes are given only for firm matches. The listing skips clone size in some rows; elsewhere it reads once, few, many or a size class.

>TRBV29-1|TRBD1|TRBJ2-1|.
TGCAGCGTAGAAAGCGACAGGGCCAGGAACAATGAGCAGTTCTTC
CSVESDRARNNEQFF
>TRBV6-4|.|TRBJ2-7|.
TGTGCCAGCAGAGTGGCCTACGAGCAGTACTTC
CASRVAYEQYF
>TRBV27|.|TRBJ1-6|many
TGTGCCAGCAGGGCGGAGGGGCTTCGCTCCTATAATTCACCCCTCCACTTT
CASRAEGLRSYNSPLHF
>TRBV20-1|.|TRBJ2-3|.
TGCAGTGCTGGGGCCCACTCGGGGAGCACAGATACGCAGTATTTT
CSAGAHSGSTDTQYF
>TRBV6-1|.|TRBJ1-2|many
TGTGCCAGCAGTGAAAAATGGGGGATTAACTATGGCTACACCTTC
CASSEKWGINYGYTF
>TRBV29-1|.|TRBJ2-5|.
TGCAGCGTTGAAGAGGCAGGGCGCCAAGAGACCCAGTACTTC
CSVEEAGRQETQYF
>TRBV29-1|.|TRBJ1-1|.
TGCAGCGTGGCGGAGCAGGGTACAGCTTTCTTT
CSVAEQGTAFF
>TRBV6-2/TRBV6-3|.|TRBJ1-5|.
TGTGCCAGCAGTTTATACAGGGATCAGCCCCAGCATTTT
CASSLYRDQPQHF
>TRBV7-2|.|TRBJ1-3|.
TGTGCCAGCAGCTTTCATGGGGGGAACACCATATATTTT
CASSFHGGNTIYF
>TRBV4-3|.|TRBJ2-7|few
TGCGCCAGCAGCCAAGCATCAGGGGCCGCCTACGAGCAGTACTTC
CASSQASGAAYEQYF
>TRBV2|TRBD1|TRBJ1-5|many
TGTGCCAGCAGATTTCAGGGGGCCCAGCCCCAGCATTTT
CASRFQGAQPQHF
>TRBV2|.|TRBJ1-3|.
TGTGCCAGCAGCGACATCTACTCTGGAAACACCATATATTTT
CASSDIYSGNTIYF
>TRBV5-1|.|TRBJ1-2|.
TGCGCCAGCAGCTTGGTAGGCGGGGGGTATGGCTACACCTTC
CASSLVGGGYGYTF
>TRBV2|.|TRBJ1-2|many
TGTGCCAGCAAGAGCGGACTCTATGGCTACACCTTC
CASKSGLYGYTF
>TRBV5-5|TRBD1|TRBJ2-7|.
TGTGCCAGCAGCAGGGGACAGGGCCTCTCCTACGAGCAGTACTTC
CASSRGQGLSYEQYF
>TRBV29-1|.|TRBJ2-7|.
TGCAGTGTTGAGGGTCCGACAGTCAATCACTCCTACGAGCAGTACTTC
CSVEGPTVNHSYEQYF
>TRBV10-3|TRBD1|TRBJ2-5|.
TGTGCCATCAGTATGACAGGGGGCATGGAGACCCAGTGCTTC
CAISMTGGMETQCF
>TRBV25-1|.|TRBJ1-6|.
TGTGCCAGCAGTGAATCAGGGTGGAATTCACCCCTCCACTTT
CASSESGWNSPLHF
>TRBV15|.|TRBJ2-7|.
TGTGCCACCAGCAGAGATAAGGGTACGACCTACGAGCAGTACTTC
CATSRDKGTTYEQYF
>TRBV19|TRBD1|TRBJ1-1|.
TGTGCCAGTAGTATTGGGACAGATCCGAACACTGAAGCTTTCTTT
CASSIGTDPNTEAFF
>TRBV25-1|TRBD1|TRBJ2-7|.
TGTGCCAGCAGCCCCCGGCCCGGGACAGCCTCCTACGAGCAGTACTTC
CASSPRPGTASYEQYF
>TRBV15|.|TRBJ1-5|once
TGTGCCACCAGCAGAGAGGGATCCACCAATCAGCCCCAGCATTTT
CATSREGSTNQPQHF
>TRBV20-1|TRBD1|TRBJ1-6|.
TGCAGTGCTGCCGGGACAGCCGATAATTCACCCCTCCACTTT
CSAAGTADNSPLHF
>TRBV7-9|TRBD1|TRBJ1-5|.
TGTGCCGGCAGCCTGGGACAGGGCAATCAGCCCCAGCATTTT
CAGSLGQGNQPQHF
>TRBV15|.|TRBJ1-5|few
TGTGCCACCAGCACCTCGGGTAATAGCAATCAGCCCCAGCATTTT
CATSTSGNSNQPQHF
>TRBV12-3/TRBV12-4|TRBD1|TRBJ1-5|.
TGTGCCAGCAGTTTCCCCGGACAGGGAGTTCATTTT
CASSFPGQGVHF
>TRBV7-9|TRBD2|TRBJ2-3|many
TGTGCCAGCAGCCCCCGCTGGGGCGGGGGGCGGAGCACAGATACGCAGTATTTT
CASSPRWGGGRSTDTQYF
>TRBV11-3|.|TRBJ2-7|many
TGTGCCAGCAGCTTAGATCAATACGAGCAGTACTTC
CASSLDQYEQYF
>TRBV19|TRBD1|TRBJ1-4|many
TGTGCCAGTAGTATTAGCTGGATTGGACAGGGGGAAGAAAAACTGTTTTTT
CASSISWIGQGEEKLFF
>TRBV29-1|TRBD1|TRBJ1-2|.
TGCAGCGTTGAAGGTGCCGGGACAGTAACTAACTATGGCTACACCTTC
CSVEGAGTVTNYGYTF
>TRBV19|.|TRBJ1-3|many
TGTGCCAGCTCCCGGGGGGGCTCTGGAAACACCATATATTTT
CASSRGGSGNTIYF
>TRBV29-1|TRBD1|TRBJ1-2|.
TGCAGCGCCGGGGGACAGGGGGTCTATGGCTACACCTTC
CSAGGQGVYGYTF
>TRBV3-1|.|TRBJ1-2|many
TGTGCCAGCAGCGAAAGGGGGGGGGCAATTGGTAAGACCTTC
CASSERGGAIGKTF
>TRBV4-3|.|TRBJ1-3|many
TGCGCCAGCGCGTACCTTCACGGGTCTGGAAACACCATATATTTT
CASAYLHGSGNTIYF
>TRBV25-1|.|TRBJ2-3|.
TGTGCCAGCACAGGGCCCACAGATACGCAGTATTTT
CASTGPTDTQYF
>TRBV7-6|.|TRBJ1-5|many
TGTGCCAGCAGCTTAGAGGGGAGTCAGCCCCAGCATTTT
CASSLEGSQPQHF
>TRBV29-1|.|TRBJ2-7|.
TGCAGCGTTGATCGAACAGGGTTCACCTACGAGCAGTACTTC
CSVDRTGFTYEQYF
>TRBV7-9|.|TRBJ1-2|.
TGTGCCAGCACCCCGGGGGCTAGCTATGGCTACACCTTC
CASTPGASYGYTF
>TRBV11-2|.|TRBJ1-3|many
TGTGCCAGCAGCTTAATACCCCCGAGCTCTGGAAACACCATATATTTT
CASSLIPPSSGNTIYF
>TRBV24-1|TRBD1|TRBJ1-1|.
TGTGCCACCAGTGTCTCGGGACAGGGTGAAGCTTTCTTT
CATSVSGQGEAFF